The next 31 T cell receptor beta chains were all read from a single sample in a study of CD8+ T cells in alopecia areata. The treatment here: oral pan-JAK inhibitor, 5-10 mg twice daily. In alopecia areata patients, both lesional scalp punch biopsies and peripheral blood were collected. Investigators isolated RNA and reverse transcribed it into cDNA to act as the sequencing template. TCRdb's copy holds only in-frame clones and misses some; the assay was immunoSEQ multiplex PCR. In the table there are almost 5,500 clones, about 71% of which are singletons. The sample here was skin, taken at week 24, from a patient treated with tofacitinib. These receptors originate from a human donor with alopecia areata.

The chain uses TRBV27 and TRBJ2-1, with 14 bases fitting TRBD2. J was trimmed by 6 bases and V by 6 bases; bases with no gene match: 4. Germline lookup yields CDR1 MNHEY and CDR2 SMNVEV (reference sequence). CDR3 length: 15 residues. CDR3: CASRTGTSGGNEQFF. The CDR3 DNA is TGTGCCAGCAGGACCGGGACTAGCGGGGGCAATGAGCAGTTCTTC.

This chain connects TRBV16 to TRBJ1-4, with D hard to call. Per germline, CDR1 KGHSY and CDR2 FQNENV. Trimming left V 2 bases short and J 8 bases short, with 12 bases between. The CDR3 runs to 14 residues. In DNA form, the CDR3 reads TGTGCCAGCAGCCAAGGGCAGGTCCGGGAAAAACTGTTTTTT. Encoded protein: CASSQGQVREKLFF.

This clone was detected only a few times. The chain has TRBV5-5 and TRBJ2-5; TRBD2 matches at 11 bases. Germline CDR1 reads SGHKS; CDR2 reads YYEKEE (reference sequence). This CDR3 region has 16 residues. Trimming removed 0 bases from V and 4 bases from J; junction bases left unmatched: 5. CDR3 residues: CASSLASSGGRETQYF. CDR3 nucleotides: TGTGCCAGCAGCTTGGCTTCTAGCGGGGGGAGAGAGACCCAGTACTTC.

V is TRBV7-8 and J is TRBJ1-1, with D tentatively TRBD1 (6 bases). V was shortened by 8 bases and J by 3 bases, with 19 bases between the two germline ends. This CDR3 is 15 amino acids long. The germline V gene has CDR1 SGHVS and CDR2 FQNEAQ. The CDR3 DNA follows: TGTGCCAGCCTCGCAAACAGGGAGCGATACACTGAAGCTTTCTTT. Translating gives CASLANRERYTEAFF.

This chain links TRBV6-5 with TRBJ1-2; tentatively, D is TRBD1 (5 bases). Trimming removed 4 bases from V and 4 bases from J, with 13 bases in between. The V gene's germline CDR1 is MNHEY and CDR2 SVGAGI. The CDR3 is 14 amino acids. Here the CDR3 DNA reads TGTGCCAGCAGTTCGGGGACGGATGCCTATGGCTACACCTTC. Translated: CASSSGTDAYGYTF.

This chain links TRBV27 with TRBJ1-1; D is uncertain. V was pared by 1 base and J by 2 bases, with 11 bases between. CDR3 length: 15 residues. Germline CDR1 and CDR2: MNHEY and SMNVEV (reference sequence). The CDR3 is CASSLLSRSNTEAFF. The CDR3, as DNA: TGTGCCAGCAGTTTATTGTCGCGTTCCAACACTGAAGCTTTCTTT.

The J gene is TRBJ2-1, the V gene TRBV5-1; D may be TRBD2 (5 bases). CDR3 length: 14 residues. Germline V gene data show CDR1 as SGHRS and CDR2 as YFSETQ. Trimming shortened V by 0 bases and J by 4 bases, and 8 bases separated the two germline ends. CDR3 loop: CASSLAGEYNEQFF. In DNA, the CDR3 is TGCGCCAGCAGCTTGGCCGGGGAGTACAATGAGCAGTTCTTC.

The chain uses TRBV30 and TRBJ1-3; D call uncertain. The V end lost 4 bases, the J end lost 7 bases, and 8 bases lay between the germline ends. The CDR3 runs to 11 residues. CDR1 GTSNPN and CDR2 SVGIG come from the germline V gene (reference sequence). The CDR3 spells CAWNSRNTIYF. The CDR3 region has the DNA TGTGCCTGGAACTCCCGGAACACCATATATTTT.

The rearrangement joins TRBV20-1 to TRBJ1-4; D call uncertain. V lost 0 bases and J 8 bases, leaving 4 bases between the germline ends. The germline V gene has CDR1 DFQATT and CDR2 SNEGSKA (reference sequence). This CDR3 contains 11 residues. Written as DNA, the CDR3 is TGCAGTGCTAGAGAACAGGAAAAACTGTTTTTT. This codes for CSAREQEKLFF.

The chain couples TRBV7-2 to TRBJ1-6; D is perhaps TRBD1 (6 bases). Germline-derived CDR1 and CDR2 are SGHTA and FQGNSA. V was pared by 3 bases and J by 7 bases, with 10 bases between. This CDR3 is 14 amino acids long. The CDR3 DNA reads TGTGCCAGCAGCTTCATGGGGGCCAATTCACCCCTCCACTTT. Its protein product is CASSFMGANSPLHF.

V gene TRBV6-5 combines with J gene TRBJ1-4; unclear D gene. The V gene lost 11 bases and the J gene lost 2 bases, with 9 bases spanning the gap. The CDR3 is 12 residues long. In germline, CDR1 is MNHEY, CDR2 SVGAGI. Written as DNA, the CDR3 is TGTGCCGCTGGAGGGACTAATGAAAAACTGTTTTTT. It translates to CAAGGTNEKLFF.

In this sample, this clone turned up once. The chain joins TRBV2 to TRBJ1-2; TRBD1 matches at 9 bases. Per the germline V gene, CDR1 is SNHLY and CDR2 is FYNNEI. Losses at the gene ends were 1 base for V and 4 bases for J; bases not matched to a gene: 4. This CDR3 is built from 15 residues. The CDR3 protein is CASSEGGQGGYGYTF. CDR3 sequence (DNA): TGTGCCAGCAGTGAAGGGGGACAGGGTGGCTATGGCTACACCTTC.

V usage is TRBV19 and J usage is TRBJ2-2, with TRBD2 identical over 10 bases. Germline trimming cut 7 bases from V and 4 bases from J; bases unmatched to any gene: 9. Germline V gene lookup returns CDR1 LNHDA and CDR2 SQIVND (reference sequence). The CDR3 contains 16 residues. The CDR3 region is CASMQRGGHVTGELFF. The CDR3 DNA is TGTGCCAGTATGCAGCGGGGGGGCCACGTCACCGGGGAGCTGTTTTTT.

The gene calls are TRBV4-2 and TRBJ2-1; D might be TRBD1 or TRBD2, each matching 5 bases. The germline V gene has CDR1 LGHNA and CDR2 YNFKEQ. This CDR3 has 18 residues. Trimming shortened V by 3 bases and J by 7 bases, and 25 bases separated the two germline ends. CDR3 loop: CASSHPGPLDPQVNEQFF. The DNA of the CDR3 is TGTGCCAGCAGCCACCCGGGACCACTAGACCCCCAAGTGAATGAGCAGTTCTTC.

The gene calls are TRBV7-8 and TRBJ1-4; weak D call: TRBD1 (5 bases). Germline assignment: CDR1 SGHVS and CDR2 FQNEAQ. V shed 5 bases and J shed 7 bases, with 14 bases lying between them. This CDR3 is built from 14 residues. The CDR3 sequence: CASSDRLIGEKLFF. DNA for the CDR3: TGTGCCAGCAGCGACAGACTAATTGGTGAAAAACTGTTTTTT.

The rearrangement links TRBV7-9 to TRBJ2-1; D not certain. Per germline, CDR1 SEHNR and CDR2 FQNEAQ (reference sequence). CDR3 length equals 11 residues. V shed 5 bases and J shed 9 bases, with 8 bases lying between them. This CDR3 reads CASSPQTEQFF. In nucleotides, the CDR3 is TGTGCCAGCAGCCCACAGACTGAGCAGTTCTTC.

The CDR3 sequence is CASSLNNPVRGYNEQFF. The CDR3 region has the DNA TGTGCCAGCAGCCTCAACAACCCGGTCAGGGGCTACAATGAGCAGTTCTTC. The chain couples TRBV14 to TRBJ2-1, with a tentative D call TRBD1 (6 bases). CDR1 SGHDN and CDR2 FVKESK come from the germline V gene. This CDR3 region has 17 residues. Trimming shortened V by 4 bases and J by 3 bases, and 19 bases separated the two germline ends.

This clone was observed a few times. The chain combines TRBV7-3 with TRBJ1-2, with 8 bases that match TRBD1. J lost 8 bases, V lost 1 base, and 6 bases had no gene match. The CDR3 is made up of 14 amino acids. Germline V lookup: CDR1 SGHTA, CDR2 FQGTGA. The CDR3 loop reads CASSLSPGGEGYTF. The CDR3 coding sequence is TGTGCCAGCAGCTTAAGTCCAGGGGGCGAGGGCTACACCTTC. The full variable domain, with the rest looked up from reference TRBV7-3 and TRBJ1-2, is GAGVSQTPSNKVTEKGKYVELRCDPISGHTALYWYRQSLGQGPEFLIYFQGTGAADDSGLPNDRFFAVRPEGSVSTLKIQRTERGDSAVYLCASSLSPGGEGYTFGSGTRLTVV.

This sequence joins TRBV6-4 and TRBJ2-7; maybe TRBD2 (5 bases). Germline CDR1 reads MRHNA; CDR2 reads SNTAGT. The CDR3 extends over 12 amino acids. V gave up 8 bases and J gave up 4 bases, with 12 bases separating them. The CDR3 protein is CASGLSGYEQYF. CDR3 sequence (DNA): TGTGCCAGCGGACTTTCGGGGTACGAGCAGTACTTC.

Only one count was recorded for this clone. V and J are TRBV7-9 and TRBJ2-7; D not certain. The germline gives CDR1 SEHNR, CDR2 FQNEAQ (reference sequence). The CDR3 contains 17 residues. V was pared by 1 base and J by 3 bases, with 19 bases between. CDR3 region: CASSLGGTRTDLYEQYF. CDR3 nucleotide sequence: TGTGCCAGCAGCTTAGGGGGTACCAGGACGGACCTCTACGAGCAGTACTTC.

The genes are TRBV5-6 and TRBJ2-3, with D possibly matching TRBD2 (7 bases). CDR1 and CDR2 (germline): SGHDT, YYEEEE. This CDR3 has 16 residues. V lost 1 base and J lost 2, with 14 bases in between. The chain's CDR3 is CASSLIGGAATDTQYF. The CDR3, as DNA: TGTGCCAGCAGCTTGATAGGGGGGGCAGCCACAGATACGCAGTATTTT. Filled out from reference TRBV5-6 and TRBJ2-3, the complete variable domain reads DAGVTQSPTHLIKTRGQQVTLRCSPKSGHDTVSWYQQALGQGPQFIFQYYEEEERQRGNFPDRFSGHQFPNYSSELNVNALLLGDSALYLCASSLIGGAATDTQYFGPGTRLTVL.

The chain links TRBV18 to TRBJ2-1, with a weak D call TRBD2 (5 bases). Germline V CDR1 and CDR2: KGHSH, LQKENI. The CDR3 totals 15 residues. The germline V and J ends were trimmed by 2 bases and 6 bases, with 14 bases remaining between them. This chain's CDR3 is CASSPGVARGNEQFF. The CDR3 nucleotides read TGTGCCAGCTCACCAGGGGTAGCCCGGGGCAATGAGCAGTTCTTC.

The chain has TRBV7-9 and TRBJ1-1, with 7 bases fitting TRBD1. Germline lookup yields CDR1 SEHNR and CDR2 FQNEAQ (reference sequence). The CDR3 loop spans 13 amino acids. V lost 5 bases to trimming and J lost 3 bases; unmatched junction nucleotides: 3. The CDR3 reads CASSLRGYTEAFF. The CDR3 nucleotides read TGTGCCAGCAGCCTCAGGGGGTACACTGAAGCTTTCTTT.

The chain couples TRBV5-5 to TRBJ2-7; no clear D. V lost 1 base and J 0 bases, leaving 2 bases between the germline ends. This CDR3 region has 12 residues. Germline values: CDR1 SGHKS, CDR2 YYEKEE (reference sequence). The CDR3 DNA reads TGTGCCAGCAGCTTGTTCTCCTACGAGCAGTACTTC. As protein: CASSLFSYEQYF. Based on the CDR3 plus reference TRBV5-5 and TRBJ2-7, the full variable domain is DAGVTQSPTHLIKTRGQQVTLRCSPISGHKSVSWYQQVLGQGPQFIFQYYEKEERGRGNFPDRFSARQFPNYSSELNVNALLLGDSALYLCASSLFSYEQYFGPGTRLTVT.

A single count supports this clone. This chain joins TRBV5-4 and TRBJ1-1, with a possible D match to TRBD1 (5 bases). The CDR3 totals 14 residues. V lost 5 bases and J lost 7, with 18 bases in between. CDR1 is SGHNT and CDR2 is YYREEE in the germline V gene (reference sequence). This CDR3 is CASRTGGRDGEAFF. CDR3 nucleotides: TGTGCCAGCAGAACGGGAGGAAGGGACGGTGAAGCTTTCTTT.

The rearrangement links TRBV7-2 to TRBJ2-1; D might be TRBD1 or TRBD2, each matching 5 bases. There are 15 residues in the CDR3. Trimming pared 3 bases from V and 2 bases from J, leaving 11 bases between. CDR1 is SGHTA, CDR2 FQGNSA, per germline. The CDR3 DNA reads TGTGCCAGCAGCTTCCGGACGGGACCCTACAATGAGCAGTTCTTC. Its protein is CASSFRTGPYNEQFF.

CDR3 DNA: TGTGCCAGCAGCGTAGTCCCGGGACTCAGCGGATCCGCAGATACGCAGTATTTT. Translated, it gives CASSVVPGLSGSADTQYF. This rearrangement joins TRBV9 to TRBJ2-3; weak D call: TRBD2 (6 bases). The CDR3 is 18 residues long. The V gene lost 0 bases and the J gene lost 4 bases, with 21 bases spanning the gap. The germline CDR1 and CDR2 sequences are SGDLS and YYNGEE.

The gene calls are TRBV5-4 and TRBJ2-1, with 8 positions matching TRBD2. The CDR3 has 15 residues. The junction had 9 bases not matched to a gene; V was cut back by 3 bases and J by 7 bases. Germline V CDR1 and CDR2: SGHNT, YYREEE (reference sequence). The CDR3 DNA is TGTGCCAGCAGCTGGGCCGGGGGGGCTCGTAATGAGCAGTTCTTC. It encodes CASSWAGGARNEQFF.

The chain has TRBV5-6 and TRBJ2-1; perhaps TRBD1 as D (7 bases). The germline gives CDR1 SGHDT, CDR2 YYEEEE. This CDR3 is built from 13 residues. Between the trimmed V and J ends, which lost 10 bases and 4 bases, there was a span of 15 bases. The CDR3 coding sequence is TGTGCCTGGAGGGGGCTCGGTTACAATGAGCAGTTCTTC. It specifies CAWRGLGYNEQFF.

This CDR3 is CASSLGQNMNTEAFF. CDR3 sequence (DNA): TGTGCCAGCAGCTTAGGACAGAATATGAACACTGAAGCTTTCTTT. The rearrangement joins TRBV7-8 to TRBJ1-1, with D perhaps matching TRBD1 (5 bases). The CDR3 has 15 residues. Per the germline V gene, CDR1 is SGHVS and CDR2 is FQNEAQ. Trimming cost V 1 base and J 0 bases, with 9 bases left between them.

This chain joins TRBV27 and TRBJ2-7; 9 bases fit TRBD1. Germline trimming cut 2 bases from V and 2 bases from J; bases unmatched to any gene: 4. Germline CDR1 is MNHEY and CDR2 is SMNVEV (reference sequence). CDR3 length equals 15 residues. The CDR3 region has the DNA TGTGCCAGCAGTTTAAGTGGGACAGGGACCTACGAGCAGTACTTC. Translated, it gives CASSLSGTGTYEQYF.